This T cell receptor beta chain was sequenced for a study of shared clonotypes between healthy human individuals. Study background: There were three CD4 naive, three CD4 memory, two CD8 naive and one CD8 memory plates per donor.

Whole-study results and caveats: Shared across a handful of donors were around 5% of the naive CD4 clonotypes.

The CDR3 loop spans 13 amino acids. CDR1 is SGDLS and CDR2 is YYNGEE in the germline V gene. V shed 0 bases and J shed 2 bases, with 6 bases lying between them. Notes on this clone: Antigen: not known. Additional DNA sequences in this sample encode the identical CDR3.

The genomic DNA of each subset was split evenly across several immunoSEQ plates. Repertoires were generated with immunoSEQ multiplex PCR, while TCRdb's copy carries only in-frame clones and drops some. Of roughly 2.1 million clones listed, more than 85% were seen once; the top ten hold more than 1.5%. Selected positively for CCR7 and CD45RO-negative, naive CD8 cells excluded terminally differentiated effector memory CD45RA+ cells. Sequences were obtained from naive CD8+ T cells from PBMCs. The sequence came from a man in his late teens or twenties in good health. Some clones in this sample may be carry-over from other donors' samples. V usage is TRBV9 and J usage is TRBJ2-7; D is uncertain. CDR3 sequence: CASSVGGTYEQYF. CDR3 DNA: TGTGCCAGCAGCGTAGGTGGGACCTACGAGCAGTACTTC. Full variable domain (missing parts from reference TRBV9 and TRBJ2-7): DSGVTQTPKHLITATGQRVTLRCSPRSGDLSVYWYQQSLDQGLQFLIQYYNGEERAKGNILERFSAQQFPDLHSELNLSSLELGDSALYFCASSVGGTYEQYFGPGTRLTVT.